Listed below are T cell receptor beta chains from one sample, sequenced in a study of cytomegalovirus exposure and HLA in healthy donors. The method was immunoSEQ multiplex PCR; TCRdb's version includes in-frame clones alone and lacks a portion of them. The repertoire holds around 200,000 clones, 75% to 90% seen once, with about 0.63% in the top ten. Sequencing was performed on PBMCs. The receptors come from a boy younger than 18 in good health and CMV-seronegative. Both conserved end residues are part of each CDR3. D genes are given only for firm matches. Rows may omit the clone size; those that give it use once, few, many or a size class.

CDR3,DNA,size,D,V,J
CASSFLENTEAFF,TGCGCCAGCAGCTTTTTAGAGAACACTGAAGCTTTCTTT,NA,NA,TRBV5-1,TRBJ1-1
CASSLGVDTGELFF,TGCGCCAGCAGCTTAGGGGTAGACACCGGGGAGCTGTTTTTT,NA,NA,TRBV5-1,TRBJ2-2
CASQPDRNTEAFF,TGTGCCAGCCAACCGGACAGGAACACTGAAGCTTTCTTT,few,NA,TRBV6-6,TRBJ1-1
CSPRLNRGGWETQYF,TGCAGCCCCCGCCTCAACAGGGGAGGTTGGGAGACCCAGTACTTC,NA,NA,TRBV29-1,TRBJ2-5
CASSTSIRAYEGTEAFF,TGTGCCAGTAGTACTAGCATTCGGGCCTACGAGGGCACTGAAGCTTTCTTT,NA,NA,TRBV19,TRBJ1-1
CATSRDGRGTYEQYF,TGTGCCACCAGCAGAGATGGGCGAGGGACCTACGAGCAGTACTTC,NA,NA,TRBV15,TRBJ2-7
CASSIFSGPYEQYF,TGTGCCAGTAGTATATTTAGCGGTCCCTACGAGCAGTACTTC,NA,NA,TRBV19,TRBJ2-7
CASRVWGRGTDTQYF,TGTGCCAGCCGGGTGTGGGGGCGCGGCACAGATACGCAGTATTTT,NA,NA,TRBV5-4,TRBJ2-3
CASSVAGGSYEQYF,TGTGCCAGCAGTGTTGCGGGGGGCTCCTACGAGCAGTACTTC,NA,TRBD2,TRBV6-1,TRBJ2-7
CASSQESGYDQPQHF,TGTGCCAGTAGTCAGGAGTCAGGGTATGATCAGCCCCAGCATTTT,once,NA,TRBV19,TRBJ1-5
CASGLGLTRLGEQYF,TGTGCTAGTGGTTTGGGCCTAACTAGATTGGGCGAGCAGTACTTC,NA,NA,TRBV12-5,TRBJ2-7
CASSQENSGVVGNEQFF,TGTGCCAGCAGCCAAGAAAATAGCGGGGTAGTCGGAAATGAGCAGTTCTTC,NA,TRBD2,TRBV4-2,TRBJ2-1
CASSSSLAGPYEQYF,TGTGCCAGCAGCTCCTCCCTAGCGGGACCCTACGAGCAGTACTTC,NA,TRBD2,TRBV11-2,TRBJ2-7
CASSSQMTGGPLGYTF,TGTGCCAGCAGCTCCCAGATGACAGGGGGGCCCCTTGGCTACACCTTC,NA,TRBD1,TRBV7-9,TRBJ1-2
CASSLVLASETQYF,TGTGCCAGCAGCTTAGTCCTAGCTTCAGAGACCCAGTACTTC,NA,NA,TRBV7-6,TRBJ2-5
CASSQQAAGEKLFF,TGTGCCAGCAGCCAACAGGCGGCAGGGGAAAAACTGTTTTTT,few,NA,TRBV9,TRBJ1-4
CSSSLALRDRDNSPLHF,TGTTCCAGCAGCTTAGCTCTCAGGGACAGGGATAATTCACCCCTCCACTTT,NA,TRBD1,TRBV7-9,TRBJ1-6
CASSLKGEGSYGYTF,TGCGCCAGCAGCTTGAAAGGAGAAGGGAGCTATGGCTACACCTTC,NA,NA,TRBV5-1,TRBJ1-2
CASSLLAGVSTDTQYF,TGCGCCAGCAGCCTTCTAGCGGGAGTTAGCACAGATACGCAGTATTTT,NA,TRBD2,TRBV5-1,TRBJ2-3
CASSLRGGSSYEQYF,TGTGCCAGCAGCTTACGCGGGGGGAGCTCCTACGAGCAGTACTTC,NA,TRBD2,TRBV11-2,TRBJ2-7
CASRRTGDHYEQYF,TGTGCCAGCAGAAGGACAGGGGATCACTACGAGCAGTACTTC,NA,TRBD1,TRBV27,TRBJ2-7
CAWSVQGSPEAFF,TGTGCCTGGAGTGTACAGGGGTCCCCTGAAGCTTTCTTT,NA,TRBD1,TRBV30,TRBJ1-1
CATSLWAAGNTIYF,TGTGCCACCAGCCTTTGGGCCGCTGGAAACACCATATATTTT,NA,NA,TRBV15,TRBJ1-3
CSVERTGTEAFF,TGCAGCGTTGAAAGAACGGGAACTGAAGCTTTCTTT,NA,NA,TRBV29-1,TRBJ1-1